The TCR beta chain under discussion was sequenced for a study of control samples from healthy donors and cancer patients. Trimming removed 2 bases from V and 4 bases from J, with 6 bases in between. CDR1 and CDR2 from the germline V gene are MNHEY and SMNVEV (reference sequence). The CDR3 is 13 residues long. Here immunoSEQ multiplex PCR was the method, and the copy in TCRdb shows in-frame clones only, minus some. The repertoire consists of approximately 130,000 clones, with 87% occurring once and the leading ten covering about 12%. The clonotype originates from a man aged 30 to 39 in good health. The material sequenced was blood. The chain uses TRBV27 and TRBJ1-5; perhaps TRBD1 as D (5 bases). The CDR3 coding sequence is TGTGCCAGCAGTTTAAACAGGAATCAGCCCCAGCATTTT. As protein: CASSLNRNQPQHF.